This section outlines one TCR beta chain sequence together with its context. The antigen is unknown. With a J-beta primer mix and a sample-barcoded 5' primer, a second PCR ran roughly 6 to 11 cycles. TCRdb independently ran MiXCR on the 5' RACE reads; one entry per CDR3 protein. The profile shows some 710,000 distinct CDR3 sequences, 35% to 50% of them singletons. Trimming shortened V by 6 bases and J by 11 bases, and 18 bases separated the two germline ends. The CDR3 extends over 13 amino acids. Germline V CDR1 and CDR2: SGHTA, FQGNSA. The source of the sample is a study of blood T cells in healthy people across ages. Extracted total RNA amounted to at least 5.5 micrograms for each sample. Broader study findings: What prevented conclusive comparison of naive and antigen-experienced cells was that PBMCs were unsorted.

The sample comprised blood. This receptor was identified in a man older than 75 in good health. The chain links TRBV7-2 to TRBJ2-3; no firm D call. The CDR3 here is CASRPTLSMRQYF. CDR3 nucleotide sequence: TGTGCCAGCAGGCCAACCCTCTCCATGAGGCAGTATTTT.